This T cell receptor (beta chain) was identified in a study of cytomegalovirus exposure and HLA in healthy donors. 13 Jbeta primers and 60 Vbeta primers were used for the PCR. Produced via immunoSEQ multiplex PCR; TCRdb's table is partial and in-frame only. Found here are 190,000 or so clones, 75% to 85% of them singletons; the top ten hold 5.5% to 7%. Germline CDR1 is MNHNS and CDR2 is SASEGT. With V trimmed by 8 bases and J by 4 bases, 9 bases remained unmatched. The CDR3 spans 14 residues. Findings and caveats of the study: In vitro, three CMV-associated chains proved specific for CMV antigens.

A remark on this clone: Antigen: not known.

Sequenced material: PBMCs. The rearrangement uses TRBV6-1 and TRBJ2-7; 9 bases are a match to TRBD1. The clonotype was recovered from a woman aged 45-65 years in good health and CMV-seropositive. The chain's CDR3 is CASPRDRELYEQYF. In DNA, the CDR3 is TGTGCCAGCCCTAGGGACAGGGAATTGTACGAGCAGTACTTC.